What follows describes a single T cell receptor beta chain. The target antigen is unknown. The data stem from a study of coeliac disease. Findings and caveats of the study: Only 1 of 6 controls, but 9 of 18 coeliac samples, showed published gliadin-specific TRB sequences. Lower clonality than controls marked TRB and TRG repertoires from active celiac intraepithelial and lamina propria samples.

Sequenced by immunoSEQ multiplex PCR; TCRdb stores in-frame clones only, minus some. The sample has fewer than 6,000 clones; 65% to 75% are singletons. The CDR3 loop spans 16 amino acids. The germline V gene encodes CDR1 SGHRS and CDR2 YFSETQ. The junction had 12 bases not matched to a gene; V was cut back by 4 bases and J by 6 bases. J is TRBJ2-2 and V is TRBV5-1; 7 positions agree with TRBD1. The receptor was derived from a woman aged 18-29 years with active celiac disease. Specimen: lamina propria lymphocytes from the gut. This CDR3 is CASSKLGTQGAGELFF. CDR3 sequence (DNA): TGCGCCAGCAGCAAGCTCGGCACTCAGGGGGCCGGGGAGCTGTTTTTT.